What follows is one T cell receptor beta chain and its context. The data were produced by immunoSEQ multiplex PCR, yet TCRdb's version contains in-frame clones alone and is incomplete. The sample has some 490,000 clones, approximately 82% seen once. Germline lookup yields CDR1 SGHKS and CDR2 YYEKEE (reference sequence). CDR3 length: 12 amino acids. V was pared by 4 bases and J by 7 bases, with 9 bases between. These data originate in a study of shared clonotypes between healthy human individuals. The sequenced sample was PBMCs. The clonotype was recovered from a woman aged 40 to 50 in good health. Some clones in this sample may be carry-over from other donors' samples. The chain couples TRBV5-5 to TRBJ2-1; D unresolved. The CDR3 DNA reads as TGTGCCAGCAGCCCGAATTGGAATGAGCAGTTCTTC. Its translation: CASSPNWNEQFF. The entire variable domain, with the rest obtained from reference TRBV5-5 and TRBJ2-1, is as follows: DAGVTQSPTHLIKTRGQQVTLRCSPISGHKSVSWYQQVLGQGPQFIFQYYEKEERGRGNFPDRFSARQFPNYSSELNVNALLLGDSALYLCASSPNWNEQFFGPGTRLTVL.